This entry lists 27 T cell receptor beta chains sequenced from one sample in a study of blood T cell repertoires in COVID-19. Produced via immunoSEQ multiplex PCR; TCRdb's table is partial and in-frame only. The sample yields about 120,000 clones, roughly 80% seen once. The sample comprised peripheral blood. These receptor sequences come from a man between 50 and 59 years old with acute or convalescent COVID-19.

As for this clone: Other DNA variants within this sample encode the same CDR3. The gene calls are TRBV5-1 and TRBJ2-3; TRBD1 might be the D (5 bases). Trimming cost V 0 bases and J 0 bases, with 5 bases left between them. CDR1 and CDR2 from the germline V gene are SGHRS and YFSETQ. The length of the CDR3 is 14 residues. CDR3 residues: CASSLGQSTDTQYF. For the CDR3, the DNA is TGCGCCAGCAGCTTGGGACAGAGCACAGATACGCAGTATTTT.

Here the CDR3 reads CASRDQGNQPQHF. The CDR3 coding sequence is TGTGCCAGTAGGGATCAGGGAAATCAGCCCCAGCATTTT. This sequence joins TRBV19 and TRBJ1-5; tentative D call: TRBD1 (5 bases). The V end lost 6 bases, the J end lost 4 bases, and 10 bases lay between the germline ends. Germline assignment: CDR1 LNHDA and CDR2 SQIVND (reference sequence). This CDR3 comprises 13 residues.

The rearrangement uses TRBV14 and TRBJ2-7; tentatively, D is TRBD2 (5 bases). This CDR3 has 12 residues. CDR1 SGHDN and CDR2 FVKESK come from the germline V gene. V lost 4 bases and J 6 bases, leaving 10 bases between the germline ends. The CDR3 protein is CASSPKGSEQYF. The DNA of the CDR3 is TGTGCCAGCAGCCCAAAAGGGAGCGAGCAGTACTTC.

The chain couples TRBV5-1 to TRBJ2-7, with a weak D call TRBD2 (5 bases). This CDR3 is 13 amino acids long. With 3 bases removed from V and 7 bases from J, the gap between germline ends came to 14 bases. Germline V gene sequence: CDR1 SGHRS, CDR2 YFSETQ. This chain's CDR3 is CASSSLQEREQYF. DNA for the CDR3: TGCGCCAGCAGCTCCCTTCAGGAGCGGGAGCAGTACTTC.

The chain carries TRBV28 and TRBJ2-2; TRBD2 might be the D (6 bases). The germline V and J ends were trimmed by 5 bases and 7 bases, with 8 bases remaining between them. CDR1 and CDR2 (germline): MDHEN, SYDVKM. The CDR3 spans 12 residues. The CDR3 DNA follows: TGTGCCAGCAGTCGGGGGAACGGGGAGCTGTTTTTT. Translating gives CASSRGNGELFF. Supplemented by reference TRBV28 and TRBJ2-2, the full variable domain reads DVKVTQSSRYLVKRTGEKVFLECVQDMDHENMFWYRQDPGLGLRLIYFSYDVKMKEKGDIPEGYSVSREKKERFSLILESASTNQTSMYLCASSRGNGELFFGEGSRLTVL.

This clone has a handful of counts. The chain is built from TRBV13 and TRBJ2-2; 8 bases are a match to TRBD2. Per the germline V gene, CDR1 is PRHDT and CDR2 is FYEKMQ (reference sequence). V shed 0 bases, J shed 3 bases, and the junction held 9 bases outside the gene matches. The CDR3 has 18 residues. Here the CDR3 reads CASSLGIPASGYTGELFF. CDR3 in DNA: TGTGCCAGCAGCTTAGGCATTCCGGCTAGCGGGTACACCGGGGAGCTGTTTTTT. The full variable domain, completed using reference TRBV13 and TRBJ2-2, is AAGVIQSPRHLIKEKRETATLKCYPIPRHDTVYWYQQGPGQDPQFLISFYEKMQSDKGSIPDRFSAQQFSDYHSELNMSSLELGDSALYFCASSLGIPASGYTGELFFGEGSRLTVL.

V is TRBV11-2 and J is TRBJ1-5; 8 bases are shared with TRBD1. Germline V gives CDR1 SGHAT, CDR2 FQNNGV. After removal of 3 bases from V and 4 bases from J, the junction contained 8 bases not matched to a gene. This CDR3 has 16 amino acids. CDR3 amino acids: CASSFRPGQENQPQHF. CDR3 DNA sequence: TGTGCCAGCAGCTTTCGTCCGGGACAGGAAAATCAGCCCCAGCATTTT.

This clone was counted once. The V and J genes are TRBV5-1 and TRBJ2-3; 10 nucleotides match TRBD2. The CDR3 totals 17 residues. Per germline, CDR1 SGHRS and CDR2 YFSETQ. J gave up 0 bases and V 2 bases, and 6 bases lay outside the gene matches. The CDR3 loop reads CASSLTSGAASTDTQYF. The CDR3 bases are TGCGCCAGCAGCTTAACTAGCGGGGCCGCTAGCACAGATACGCAGTATTTT.

This rearrangement joins TRBV29-1 to TRBJ2-2; 8 positions match TRBD2. V was pared by 6 bases and J by 5 bases, with 14 bases of the junction left unmatched. The CDR3 has 16 amino acids. Per germline, CDR1 SQVTM and CDR2 ANQGSEA. The CDR3 DNA follows: TGCAGCGTGCACCCACCGGGGGGGGCGGGTACCGGGGAGCTGTTTTTT. Protein product: CSVHPPGGAGTGELFF.

The gene calls are TRBV29-1 and TRBJ2-3; 7 positions match TRBD1. Unmatched junction bases numbered 7, after V lost 6 bases and J lost 4 bases. Germline-derived CDR1 and CDR2 are SQVTM and ANQGSEA. The CDR3 consists of 13 residues. CDR3: CSVPTGLADTQYF. For the CDR3, the DNA is TGCAGCGTACCGACAGGGCTTGCAGATACGCAGTATTTT.

This CDR3 reads CASRRRGPTGTEAFF. CDR3 bases: TGTGCCAGCAGGCGACGGGGTCCCACGGGGACTGAAGCTTTCTTT. The gene calls are TRBV2 and TRBJ1-1; unclear D gene. This CDR3 has 15 residues. With 6 bases removed from V and 5 bases from J, the gap between germline ends came to 19 bases. Germline loops: CDR1 SNHLY, CDR2 FYNNEI.

The chain links TRBV6-5 to TRBJ1-2; TRBD1 matches 8 bases. With 5 bases clipped from V and 8 bases from J, the junction kept 10 bases outside the gene matches. This CDR3 has 14 residues. CDR1 and CDR2 (germline): MNHEY, SVGAGI. The CDR3 nucleotides read TGTGCCAGCAGTCGGACCACAGGGGGGAGAGGCTACACCTTC. Translating gives CASSRTTGGRGYTF.

The chain is built from TRBV30 and TRBJ2-3; D gene uncertain. In germline, CDR1 is GTSNPN, CDR2 SVGIG (reference sequence). The germline V and J ends were trimmed by 5 bases and 4 bases, with 16 bases remaining between them. The CDR3 totals 14 residues. The CDR3 reads CAWGLPPVADTQYF. For the CDR3, the DNA is TGTGCCTGGGGGCTACCACCCGTTGCAGATACGCAGTATTTT.

The rearrangement joins TRBV4-2 to TRBJ2-2; TRBD2 matches 7 bases. This CDR3 has 14 residues. The V gene's germline CDR1 is LGHNA and CDR2 YNFKEQ. The V segment lost 3 bases and the J segment 5 bases; nucleotides outside the gene matches: 3. Here the CDR3 reads CASSHSGETGELFF. The DNA of the CDR3 is TGTGCCAGCAGCCACAGCGGGGAAACCGGGGAGCTGTTTTTT.

This sequence joins TRBV29-1 and TRBJ2-7; 10 bases fit TRBD2. Losses at the gene ends were 6 bases for V and 2 bases for J; bases not matched to a gene: 10. Germline V lookup: CDR1 SQVTM, CDR2 ANQGSEA. This CDR3 contains 15 residues. The CDR3 sequence: CSVAPGTSDPYEQYF. The DNA for the CDR3 is TGCAGCGTCGCACCCGGGACTAGCGACCCCTACGAGCAGTACTTC.

The genes are TRBV5-8 and TRBJ2-5; tentatively, D is TRBD1 (5 bases). The length of the CDR3 is 13 residues. Germline V gene lookup returns CDR1 SGHTS and CDR2 YDEGEE. V was pared by 3 bases and J by 5 bases, with 11 bases between. CDR3 sequence (DNA): TGTGCCAGCAGCTCCCGACAGTTGGAGACCCAGTACTTC. Its protein product is CASSSRQLETQYF.

The chain couples TRBV5-1 to TRBJ2-3; a possible D gene is TRBD1 (6 bases). The CDR3 is 16 residues long. V dropped 2 bases and J dropped 0 bases, with 13 bases sitting between them. Germline CDR1 reads SGHRS; CDR2 reads YFSETQ. Written as DNA, the CDR3 is TGCGCCAGCAGCTTTTCATCCCAGGGGAGCACAGATACGCAGTATTTT. Residues: CASSFSSQGSTDTQYF. Complete variable domain (other parts from reference TRBV5-1 and TRBJ2-3): KAGVTQTPRYLIKTRGQQVTLSCSPISGHRSVSWYQQTPGQGLQFLFEYFSETQRNKGNFPGRFSGRQFSNSRSEMNVSTLELGDSALYLCASSFSSQGSTDTQYFGPGTRLTVL.

The chain is built from TRBV7-8 and TRBJ2-5; TRBD2 agrees at 14 bases. Germline V gene lookup returns CDR1 SGHVS and CDR2 FQNEAQ. V trimming: 1 base; J trimming: 6 bases; junction bases outside the gene matches: 13. The CDR3 is 19 residues long. This CDR3 reads CASSLVGGTSGGLLKTQYF. The DNA for the CDR3 is TGTGCCAGCAGCTTAGTAGGTGGGACTAGCGGGGGCCTCCTAAAGACCCAGTACTTC.

This clone was counted many times. The J gene is TRBJ1-1, the V gene TRBV28; the match to TRBD1 covers 10 bases. Trimming removed 5 bases from V and 1 base from J; junction bases left unmatched: 10. CDR1 is MDHEN and CDR2 is SYDVKM in the germline V gene. The CDR3 sequence is 17 residues long. The CDR3 is CASSPGTGVFQNTEAFF. The CDR3, as DNA: TGTGCCAGCAGTCCCGGGACAGGGGTTTTCCAGAACACTGAAGCTTTCTTT.

This clone was recorded a few times. The V and J genes are TRBV19 and TRBJ1-2; TRBD1 is a possible D gene (5 bases). CDR1 and CDR2 from the germline V gene are LNHDA and SQIVND (reference sequence). V lost 3 bases, J lost 4 bases, and 9 bases lay in between. The CDR3 extends over 13 amino acids. CDR3 protein: CASSINRIYGYTF. For the CDR3, the DNA is TGTGCCAGTAGTATTAACAGGATCTATGGCTACACCTTC. The variable domain in full, completed from reference TRBV19 and TRBJ1-2, reads DGGITQSPKYLFRKEGQNVTLSCEQNLNHDAMYWYRQDPGQGLRLIYYSQIVNDFQKGDIAEGYSVSREKKESFPLTVTSAQKNPTAFYLCASSINRIYGYTFGSGTRLTVV.

The chain recombines TRBV7-8 with TRBJ2-2, with 9 bases that match TRBD1. V was clipped by 2 bases and J by 5 bases; unmatched bases: 6. Germline V CDR1 and CDR2: SGHVS, FQNEAQ. The CDR3 spans 16 residues. CDR3 loop: CASSLMGQGRTGELFF. The CDR3 DNA is TGTGCCAGCAGCTTAATGGGACAGGGTAGAACCGGGGAGCTGTTTTTT.

In its sample, this clone was seen once. This rearrangement joins TRBV2 to TRBJ1-1; D possibly corresponds to TRBD1 (6 bases). The germline V gene encodes CDR1 SNHLY and CDR2 FYNNEI. The CDR3 length is 15 residues. V was shortened by 2 bases and J by 4 bases, with 14 bases between the two germline ends. The CDR3 DNA follows: TGTGCCAGCAGTGAACGGGAGGGGGTCTCCACTGAAGCTTTCTTT. Translating gives CASSEREGVSTEAFF.

This chain links TRBV10-2 with TRBJ1-5, with D maybe TRBD1 (6 bases). Germline lookup yields CDR1 WSHSY and CDR2 SAAADI. V lost 8 bases, J lost 3 bases, and 11 bases lay in between. The CDR3 sequence is 13 residues long. In DNA form, the CDR3 reads TGCGCCAGCGGTAGGACAGACAATCAGCCCCAGCATTTT. Translated: CASGRTDNQPQHF.

This clone was picked up a small number of times. V is TRBV4-1 and J is TRBJ2-3, with 12 bases aligning to TRBD2. Trimming cost V 5 bases and J 2 bases; bases outside gene matches: 5. The germline V gene encodes CDR1 MGHRA and CDR2 YSYEKL. This CDR3 spans 16 amino acids. CDR3 bases: TGCGCCAGCAGCACCAGACTAGCGGGGGACACAGATACGCAGTATTTT. Protein: CASSTRLAGDTDTQYF.

This chain joins TRBV7-6 and TRBJ1-4; maybe TRBD1 (6 bases). CDR1 SGHVS and CDR2 FNYEAQ come from the germline V gene. Trimming left V 2 bases short and J 7 bases short, with 14 bases between. The CDR3 contains 15 residues. The CDR3: CASSLWSGAGEKLFF. Here the CDR3 DNA reads TGTGCCAGCAGCTTATGGTCAGGGGCGGGTGAAAAACTGTTTTTT. The full variable domain, in which reference TRBV7-6 and TRBJ1-4 provide the parts outside the CDR3, is GAGVSQSPRYKVTKRGQDVALRCDPISGHVSLYWYRQALGQGPEFLTYFNYEAQQDKSGLPNDRFSAERPEGSISTLTIQRTEQRDSAMYRCASSLWSGAGEKLFFGSGTQLSVL.

The rearrangement uses TRBV7-3 and TRBJ2-3; D gene ambiguous. Germline V lookup: CDR1 SGHTA, CDR2 FQGTGA. The length of the CDR3 is 12 residues. V was trimmed by 5 bases and J by 4 bases, leaving 7 bases between them. CDR3 in amino acids: CASSPSADTQYF. The DNA of the CDR3 is TGTGCCAGCAGCCCCTCCGCAGATACGCAGTATTTT.

The chain links TRBV6-6 to TRBJ1-5; 7 bases agree with TRBD1. Germline-derived CDR1 and CDR2 are MNHNY and SVGAGI (reference sequence). V lost 5 bases and J lost 2; bases outside the gene matches: 15. The CDR3 is 18 residues long. CDR3 loop: CASSRRTGATGGNQPQHF. For the CDR3, the DNA is TGTGCCAGCAGTCGACGGACAGGAGCCACGGGTGGCAATCAGCCCCAGCATTTT.